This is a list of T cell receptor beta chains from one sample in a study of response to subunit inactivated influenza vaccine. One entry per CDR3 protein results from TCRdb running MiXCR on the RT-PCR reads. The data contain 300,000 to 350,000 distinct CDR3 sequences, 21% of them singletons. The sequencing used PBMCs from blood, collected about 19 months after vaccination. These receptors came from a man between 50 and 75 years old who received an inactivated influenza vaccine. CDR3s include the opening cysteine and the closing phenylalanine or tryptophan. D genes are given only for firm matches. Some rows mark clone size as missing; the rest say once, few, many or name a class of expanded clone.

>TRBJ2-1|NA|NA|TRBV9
CASSVGRGEQFF
TGTGCCAGCAGCGTAGGACGTGGGGAGCAGTTCTTC
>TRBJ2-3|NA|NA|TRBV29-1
CSVDHRGTDTQYF
TGCAGCGTTGACCACAGGGGCACAGATACGCAGTATTTT
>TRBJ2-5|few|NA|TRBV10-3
CAISYRGETQYF
TGTGCCATCAGTTATCGGGGGGAGACCCAGTACTTC
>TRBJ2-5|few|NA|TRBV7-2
CASSLTGTLETQYF
TGTGCCAGCAGCTTAACCGGGACCCTGGAGACCCAGTACTTC
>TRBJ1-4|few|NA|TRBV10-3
CAISGQLNEKLFF
TGTGCCATCAGTGGACAGCTAAATGAAAAACTGTTTTTT
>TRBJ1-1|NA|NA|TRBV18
CASSPRSRNTEAFF
TGTGCCAGCTCACCACGCTCGCGGAACACTGAAGCTTTCTTT
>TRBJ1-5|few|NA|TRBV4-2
CASSQDLLGNQPQHF
TGTGCCAGCAGCCAAGATCTCTTAGGTAATCAGCCCCAGCATTTT
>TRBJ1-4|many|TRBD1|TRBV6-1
CASRPTGTNEKLFF
TGTGCCAGCAGGCCGACAGGGACTAATGAAAAACTGTTTTTT
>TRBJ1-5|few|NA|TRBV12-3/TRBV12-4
CASSPIRGSQPQHF
TGTGCCAGCAGTCCAATTCGGGGGAGTCAGCCCCAGCATTTT
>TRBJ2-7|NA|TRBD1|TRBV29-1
CSVEGQGAVDGQYF
TGCAGCGTTGAAGGACAGGGGGCGGTAGACGGGCAGTACTTC
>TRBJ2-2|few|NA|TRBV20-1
CSARDIDRQVTGELFF
TGCAGTGCTAGAGATATAGACAGACAAGTCACCGGGGAGCTGTTTTTT
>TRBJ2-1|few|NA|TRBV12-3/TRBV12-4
CASSSPGHIYNEQFF
TGTGCCAGCAGTTCCCCGGGACATATCTACAATGAGCAGTTCTTC
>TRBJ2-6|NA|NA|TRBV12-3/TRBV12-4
CASSLYRLGEANVLTF
TGTGCCAGCAGTTTATACCGGCTCGGGGAGGCCAACGTCCTGACTTTC
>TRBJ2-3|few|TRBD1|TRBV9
CASSDRGSRTDTQYF
TGTGCCAGCAGCGACAGGGGTTCCCGCACAGATACGCAGTATTTT
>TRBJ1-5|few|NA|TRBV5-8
CASSGGHGQPQHF
TGTGCCAGCAGCGGCGGACACGGTCAGCCCCAGCATTTT
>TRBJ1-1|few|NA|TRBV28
CASTPPGGGLEAFF
TGTGCCAGCACCCCACCGGGCGGGGGACTGGAAGCTTTCTTT
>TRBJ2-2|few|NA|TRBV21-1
CASSKDKRGGTGELFF
TGTGCCAGCAGCAAAGATAAGCGGGGGGGCACCGGGGAGCTGTTTTTT
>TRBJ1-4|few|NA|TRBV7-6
CASSATGNTNEKLFF
TGTGCCAGCAGCGCTACAGGGAATACTAATGAAAAACTGTTTTTT
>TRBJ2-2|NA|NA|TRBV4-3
CASSPLTGELFF
TGCGCCAGCAGCCCCTTGACCGGGGAGCTGTTTTTT
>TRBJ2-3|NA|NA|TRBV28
CASSLLSLTDTQYF
TGTGCCAGCAGTTTACTGTCTCTCACAGATACGCAGTATTTT
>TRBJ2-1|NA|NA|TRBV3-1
CASSQQGGANEQFF
TGTGCCAGCAGCCAGCAAGGCGGGGCCAATGAGCAGTTCTTC
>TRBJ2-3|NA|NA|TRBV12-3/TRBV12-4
CASSFSGTRTDTQYF
TGTGCCAGCAGTTTCTCGGGGACCCGCACAGATACGCAGTATTTT
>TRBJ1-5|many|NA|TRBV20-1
CSARGIVYSYNQPQHF
TGCAGTGCTAGAGGCATAGTGTACAGTTACAATCAGCCCCAGCATTTT
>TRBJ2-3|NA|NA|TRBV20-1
CSARDLSSGQYF
TGCAGTGCTAGAGATCTAAGTAGTGGGCAGTATTTT
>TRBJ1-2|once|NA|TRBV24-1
CATSPSGTDYGYTF
TGTGCCACCAGTCCCTCGGGTACTGACTATGGCTACACCTTC
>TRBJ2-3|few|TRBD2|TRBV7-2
CASSPHSGRGTDTQYF
TGTGCCAGCAGCCCCCATAGCGGGAGAGGGACAGATACGCAGTATTTT
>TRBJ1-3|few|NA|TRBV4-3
CASSQFYIPPGNTIYF
TGCGCCAGCAGCCAATTCTATATACCTCCTGGAAACACCATATATTTT
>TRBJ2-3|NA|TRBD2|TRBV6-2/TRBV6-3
CASNSGGGTDTQYF
TGTGCCAGCAACAGCGGGGGGGGCACAGATACGCAGTATTTT
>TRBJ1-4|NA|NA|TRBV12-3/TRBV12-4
CASSLNQGEKLFF
TGTGCCAGCAGTTTAAATCAGGGGGAAAAACTGTTTTTT
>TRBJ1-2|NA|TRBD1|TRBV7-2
CASSLVTGNYGYTF
TGTGCCAGCAGCTTAGTGACAGGGAACTATGGCTACACCTTC
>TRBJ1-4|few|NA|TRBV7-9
CASSLRPGLRDGEKLFF
TGTGCCAGCAGCTTACGTCCGGGCCTTAGGGATGGGGAAAAACTGTTTTTT
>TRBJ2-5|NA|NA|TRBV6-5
CASQRWTEETQYF
TGTGCCAGCCAACGGTGGACAGAAGAGACCCAGTACTTC
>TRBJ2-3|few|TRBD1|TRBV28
CASSPTGRTDTQYF
TGTGCCAGCAGTCCGACAGGGCGCACAGATACGCAGTATTTT
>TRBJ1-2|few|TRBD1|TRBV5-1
CASSLPGTGYGYTF
TGCGCCAGCAGCTTGCCAGGGACAGGTTATGGCTACACCTTC
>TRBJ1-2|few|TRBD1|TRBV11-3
CASSFLDRSINLYGYTF
TGTGCCAGCAGCTTTTTGGACAGGTCGATCAACCTCTATGGCTACACCTTC
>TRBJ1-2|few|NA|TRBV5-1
CASSLVGTVAGTYGYTF
TGCGCCAGCAGCTTGGTTGGGACCGTGGCTGGAACCTATGGCTACACCTTC
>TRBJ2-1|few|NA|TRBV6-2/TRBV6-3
CASSYSTSSGRNEQFF
TGTGCCAGCAGTTACTCGACTTCGTCAGGGAGGAATGAGCAGTTCTTC